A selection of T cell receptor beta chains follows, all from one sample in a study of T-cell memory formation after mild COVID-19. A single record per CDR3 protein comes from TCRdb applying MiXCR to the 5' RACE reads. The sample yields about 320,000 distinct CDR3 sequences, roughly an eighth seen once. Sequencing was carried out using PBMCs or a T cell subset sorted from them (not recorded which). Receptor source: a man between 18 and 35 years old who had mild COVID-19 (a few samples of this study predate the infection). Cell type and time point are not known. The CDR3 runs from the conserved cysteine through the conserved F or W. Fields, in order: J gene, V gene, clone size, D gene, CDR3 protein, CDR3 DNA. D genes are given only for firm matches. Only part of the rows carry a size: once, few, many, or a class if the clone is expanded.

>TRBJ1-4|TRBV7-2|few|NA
CASSQRQVSEKLFF
TGTGCCAGCAGCCAGAGACAGGTCTCCGAAAAACTGTTTTTT
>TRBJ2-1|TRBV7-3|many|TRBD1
CASTLSPGTGLFF
TGTGCCAGCACCCTATCCCCCGGGACAGGGCTGTTCTTC
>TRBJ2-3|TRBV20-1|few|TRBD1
CSEGTGGADTQYF
TGCAGTGAGGGGACAGGGGGCGCAGATACGCAGTATTTT
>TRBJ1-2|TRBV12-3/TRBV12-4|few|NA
CASRYTPFGKRNYGYTF
TGTGCCAGCAGATACACCCCATTTGGGAAGAGAAACTATGGCTACACCTTC
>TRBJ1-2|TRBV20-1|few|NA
CSAPDTGNYGYTF
TGCAGTGCGCCCGATACGGGAAACTATGGCTACACCTTC
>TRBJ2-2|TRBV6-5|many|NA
CASRHANTGELFF
TGTGCCAGCCGGCACGCGAACACCGGGGAGCTGTTTTTT
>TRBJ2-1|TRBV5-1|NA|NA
CASRVRQSSYNEQFF
TGCGCCAGCAGGGTACGACAGAGCTCCTACAATGAGCAGTTCTTC
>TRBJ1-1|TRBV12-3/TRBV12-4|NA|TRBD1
CASSPTGQGNTEAFF
TGTGCCAGCAGTCCAACCGGACAGGGGAACACTGAAGCTTTCTTT
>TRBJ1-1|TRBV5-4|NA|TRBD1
CASIRGGTGMGEAFF
TGTGCCAGCATCCGGGGAGGGACAGGGATGGGTGAAGCTTTCTTT
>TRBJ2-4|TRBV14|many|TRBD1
CASSQGQGTLGYF
TGTGCCAGCAGCCAAGGACAGGGCACCCTCGGATACTTC
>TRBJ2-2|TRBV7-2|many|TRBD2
CASSLSLGLAANTGELFF
TGTGCCAGCAGCTTGAGCCTGGGACTAGCGGCGAACACCGGGGAGCTGTTTTTT
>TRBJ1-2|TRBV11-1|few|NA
CASSSRGYGYTF
TGTGCCAGCAGCTCGAGGGGTTATGGCTACACCTTC
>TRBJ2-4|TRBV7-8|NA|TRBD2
CASSLAWRGIENIQYF
TGTGCCAGCAGCTTAGCGTGGCGGGGGATAGAAAACATTCAGTACTTC
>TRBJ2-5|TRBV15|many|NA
CATSRAGPRGKETQYF
TGTGCCACCAGCAGAGCTGGACCTCGGGGCAAAGAGACCCAGTACTTC
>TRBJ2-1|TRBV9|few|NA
CASSVQGRYNEQFF
TGTGCCAGCAGCGTACAGGGTCGGTACAATGAGCAGTTCTTC
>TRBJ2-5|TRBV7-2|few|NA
CASSLGGRRQETQYF
TGTGCCAGCAGCTTAGGGGGACGTCGACAAGAGACCCAGTACTTC
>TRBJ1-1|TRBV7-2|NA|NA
CASSPMGHSNTEAFF
TGTGCCAGCAGCCCCATGGGACACTCGAACACTGAAGCTTTCTTT
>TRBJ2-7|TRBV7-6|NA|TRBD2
CASSPSGTTEREQYF
TGTGCCAGCAGCCCATCGGGGACTACCGAACGCGAGCAGTACTTC
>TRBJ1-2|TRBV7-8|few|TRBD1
CASSSRTGGEYGYTF
TGTGCCAGCAGCTCCAGGACAGGGGGGGAATATGGCTACACCTTC
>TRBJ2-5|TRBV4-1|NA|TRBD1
CASSQAGTVASGTQYF
TGCGCCAGCAGCCAAGCCGGGACAGTGGCTTCGGGGACCCAGTACTTC
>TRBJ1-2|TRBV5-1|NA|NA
CASSLGVDYGYTF
TGCGCCAGCAGCTTGGGGGTTGACTATGGCTACACCTTC
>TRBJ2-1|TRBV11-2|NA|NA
CASSLQGSEQFF
TGTGCCAGCAGCTTACAGGGAAGTGAGCAGTTCTTC
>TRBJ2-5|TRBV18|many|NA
CASSPPAGYETQYF
TGTGCCAGCTCACCACCGGCAGGGTACGAGACCCAGTACTTC
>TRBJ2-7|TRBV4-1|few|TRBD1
CASSRETGTYEQYF
TGCGCCAGCAGCCGAGAGACAGGGACCTACGAGCAGTACTTC
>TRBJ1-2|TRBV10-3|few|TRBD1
CAIRLDQGAPGYGYTF
TGTGCCATCAGACTTGACCAGGGGGCCCCTGGCTATGGCTACACCTTC
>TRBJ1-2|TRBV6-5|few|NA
CASMGIYGYTF
TGTGCCAGCATGGGGATCTATGGCTACACCTTC
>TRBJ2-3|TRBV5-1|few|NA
CASSLAAPEAQYF
TGCGCCAGCAGCTTGGCCGCTCCAGAAGCGCAGTATTTT
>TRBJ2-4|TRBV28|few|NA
CASSRPSGDIQYF
TGTGCCAGCAGCCGACCCTCTGGGGACATTCAGTACTTC
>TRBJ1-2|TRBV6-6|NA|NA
CASSNPGRYGYTF
TGTGCCAGCAGTAACCCGGGACGGTATGGCTACACCTTC
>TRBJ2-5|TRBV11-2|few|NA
CASSWIGTSEVETQYF
TGTGCCAGCAGCTGGATCGGGACCTCCGAGGTGGAGACCCAGTACTTC
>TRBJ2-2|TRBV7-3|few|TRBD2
CASAGGPETGELFF
TGTGCCAGCGCGGGGGGGCCTGAAACCGGGGAGCTGTTTTTT